The rows below give T cell receptor beta chains drawn from one sample of a study of identical twins. Using its own MiXCR run on the 5' RACE reads, TCRdb lists one record per CDR3 protein. The data hold around 220,000 distinct CDR3 sequences, with more than 13% observed a single time. The sequencing input was memory (CD45RO+) T cells sorted from blood. The source is a woman between 18 and 30 years old in good health. CDR3s include the opening cysteine and the closing phenylalanine or tryptophan. Each record gives: V gene, clone size, D gene, J gene, CDR3 protein, CDR3 DNA. The D gene is left open where the match is weak. Size tells how often a clone was seen (once, few, many) or the class of an expanded clone, and some rows leave it out.

v_gene: TRBV5-1
abundance: many
d_gene: TRBD2
j_gene: TRBJ2-1
CDR3aa: CASTLIGLAGNEQFF
CDR3nt: TGCGCCAGCACCCTAATAGGACTAGCGGGAAATGAGCAGTTCTTC

v_gene: TRBV5-4
abundance: few
d_gene: -
j_gene: TRBJ2-3
CDR3aa: CASSPDSPSTDTQYF
CDR3nt: TGTGCCAGCAGCCCGGACAGCCCTAGCACAGATACGCAGTATTTT

v_gene: TRBV9
abundance: many
d_gene: -
j_gene: TRBJ2-3
CDR3aa: CASSVEAGLTDTQYF
CDR3nt: TGTGCCAGCAGCGTAGAGGCGGGACTGACAGATACGCAGTATTTT

v_gene: TRBV15
abundance: -
d_gene: -
j_gene: TRBJ1-4
CDR3aa: CATKKTGSNEKLFF
CDR3nt: TGTGCCACCAAGAAGACAGGTTCTAATGAAAAACTGTTTTTT

v_gene: TRBV6-1
abundance: few
d_gene: -
j_gene: TRBJ1-2
CDR3aa: CASSRWGEVGYGYTF
CDR3nt: TGTGCCAGCAGCCGCTGGGGGGAGGTCGGTTATGGCTACACCTTC

v_gene: TRBV29-1
abundance: -
d_gene: -
j_gene: TRBJ2-6
CDR3aa: CSVYRDSGANVLTF
CDR3nt: TGCAGCGTGTACAGGGACTCTGGGGCCAACGTCCTGACTTTC

v_gene: TRBV18
abundance: few
d_gene: TRBD1
j_gene: TRBJ1-4
CDR3aa: CASSAAGTGSEKLFF
CDR3nt: TGTGCCAGCTCAGCCGCCGGGACAGGGTCCGAAAAACTGTTTTTT

v_gene: TRBV30
abundance: few
d_gene: -
j_gene: TRBJ2-2
CDR3aa: CAWSQVGGLKNTGELFF
CDR3nt: TGTGCCTGGAGTCAGGTTGGGGGGCTCAAGAACACCGGGGAGCTGTTTTTT

v_gene: TRBV7-2
abundance: -
d_gene: -
j_gene: TRBJ1-2
CDR3aa: CASSLDSLNYGYTF
CDR3nt: TGTGCCAGCAGCCTGGACAGCCTTAACTATGGCTACACCTTC

v_gene: TRBV29-1
abundance: -
d_gene: TRBD1
j_gene: TRBJ1-1
CDR3aa: CSVVWRRLDRERDTEAFF
CDR3nt: TGCAGCGTTGTTTGGAGACGTTTGGACAGGGAAAGGGACACTGAAGCTTTCTTT

v_gene: TRBV10-3
abundance: few
d_gene: TRBD1
j_gene: TRBJ2-7
CDR3aa: CAIRTGTVAYEQYF
CDR3nt: TGTGCCATCAGGACCGGGACAGTCGCCTACGAGCAGTACTTC

v_gene: TRBV6-1
abundance: few
d_gene: TRBD1
j_gene: TRBJ2-5
CDR3aa: CASSGTGTGWGTQYF
CDR3nt: TGTGCCAGCAGTGGTACCGGGACAGGGTGGGGGACCCAGTACTTC

v_gene: TRBV7-9
abundance: -
d_gene: -
j_gene: TRBJ1-4
CDR3aa: CASSYDSTNEKLFF
CDR3nt: TGTGCCAGCAGCTATGACTCAACTAATGAAAAACTGTTTTTT

v_gene: TRBV12-3/TRBV12-4
abundance: few
d_gene: TRBD1
j_gene: TRBJ1-4
CDR3aa: CASRMGTGLNEKLFF
CDR3nt: TGTGCCAGCAGGATGGGGACAGGCCTTAATGAAAAACTGTTTTTT

v_gene: TRBV6-2/TRBV6-3
abundance: -
d_gene: -
j_gene: TRBJ1-1
CDR3aa: CASSLPSAEAFF
CDR3nt: TGTGCCAGCAGTTTACCATCAGCTGAAGCTTTCTTT

v_gene: TRBV7-9
abundance: many
d_gene: TRBD1
j_gene: TRBJ1-1
CDR3aa: CASSPTRQGGTEAFF
CDR3nt: TGTGCCAGCAGCCCAACGAGACAGGGGGGCACTGAAGCTTTCTTT

v_gene: TRBV24-1
abundance: few
d_gene: TRBD2
j_gene: TRBJ2-1
CDR3aa: CATSDAGTRGNEQFF
CDR3nt: TGTGCCACCAGTGATGCCGGGACTAGGGGCAATGAGCAGTTCTTC

v_gene: TRBV7-8
abundance: few
d_gene: -
j_gene: TRBJ2-7
CDR3aa: CASSHGYRILGQYF
CDR3nt: TGTGCCAGCAGCCACGGATACCGGATCCTCGGGCAGTACTTC

v_gene: TRBV20-1
abundance: few
d_gene: -
j_gene: TRBJ2-5
CDR3aa: CSARGSVEVETQYF
CDR3nt: TGCAGTGCTAGAGGAAGCGTGGAGGTCGAGACCCAGTACTTC

v_gene: TRBV29-1
abundance: -
d_gene: -
j_gene: TRBJ2-3
CDR3aa: CSVGNSPDPQYF
CDR3nt: TGCAGCGTTGGTAATAGTCCCGATCCGCAGTATTTT

v_gene: TRBV20-1
abundance: few
d_gene: TRBD2
j_gene: TRBJ2-1
CDR3aa: CSAIREGVNEQFF
CDR3nt: TGCAGTGCTATTCGGGAGGGCGTAAATGAGCAGTTCTTC

v_gene: TRBV9
abundance: -
d_gene: TRBD2
j_gene: TRBJ2-1
CDR3aa: CASNTGTRFDEQFF
CDR3nt: TGTGCCAGCAACACCGGGACTAGATTCGACGAGCAGTTCTTC

v_gene: TRBV10-3
abundance: -
d_gene: -
j_gene: TRBJ2-2
CDR3aa: CAISGRTVNTGELFF
CDR3nt: TGTGCCATCAGTGGGCGGACAGTGAACACCGGGGAGCTGTTTTTT

v_gene: TRBV6-5
abundance: many
d_gene: TRBD2
j_gene: TRBJ2-3
CDR3aa: CASSYGTRGTDTQYF
CDR3nt: TGTGCCAGCAGTTACGGGACTAGGGGCACAGATACGCAGTATTTT

v_gene: TRBV5-1
abundance: few
d_gene: -
j_gene: TRBJ2-2
CDR3aa: CASSVQVNTGELFF
CDR3nt: TGCGCCAGCAGTGTTCAGGTCAACACCGGGGAGCTGTTTTTT

v_gene: TRBV7-9
abundance: few
d_gene: -
j_gene: TRBJ1-4
CDR3aa: CASSLGAATNEKLFF
CDR3nt: TGTGCCAGCAGCCTGGGTGCAGCAACTAATGAAAAACTGTTTTTT

v_gene: TRBV5-5
abundance: -
d_gene: TRBD1
j_gene: TRBJ2-5
CDR3aa: CASSWGQGGPGQETQYF
CDR3nt: TGTGCCAGCAGCTGGGGACAGGGAGGACCAGGCCAAGAGACCCAGTACTTC

v_gene: TRBV5-1
abundance: many
d_gene: TRBD2
j_gene: TRBJ2-1
CDR3aa: CASSLTLAGGPNEQFF
CDR3nt: TGCGCCAGCAGCTTGACGCTAGCGGGAGGGCCGAATGAGCAGTTCTTC

v_gene: TRBV3-1
abundance: few
d_gene: TRBD1
j_gene: TRBJ1-6
CDR3aa: CASSQEIRGRRNSPLHF
CDR3nt: TGTGCCAGCAGCCAAGAGATCAGGGGGCGCAGGAATTCACCCCTCCACTTT

v_gene: TRBV5-1
abundance: few
d_gene: -
j_gene: TRBJ1-3
CDR3aa: CASSDGGSGNTIYF
CDR3nt: TGCGCCAGCAGCGATGGCGGTTCTGGAAACACCATATATTTT

v_gene: TRBV9
abundance: many
d_gene: TRBD1
j_gene: TRBJ2-1
CDR3aa: CASSVGQGGYNEQFF
CDR3nt: TGTGCCAGCAGCGTAGGACAGGGTGGGTACAATGAGCAGTTCTTC

v_gene: TRBV10-1
abundance: many
d_gene: TRBD2
j_gene: TRBJ2-1
CDR3aa: CASSDKAGASYNEQFF
CDR3nt: TGCGCCAGCAGTGATAAAGCGGGAGCCTCCTACAATGAGCAGTTCTTC

v_gene: TRBV6-1
abundance: -
d_gene: -
j_gene: TRBJ2-2
CDR3aa: CASSRLTTGELFF
CDR3nt: TGTGCCAGCAGTAGATTAACCACCGGGGAGCTGTTTTTT

v_gene: TRBV5-1
abundance: once
d_gene: -
j_gene: TRBJ2-1
CDR3aa: CASSLEEGRVNEQFF
CDR3nt: TGCGCCAGCAGCTTGGAAGAGGGCAGGGTCAATGAGCAGTTCTTC

v_gene: TRBV5-1
abundance: -
d_gene: -
j_gene: TRBJ2-3
CDR3aa: CASSPLQGDTQYF
CDR3nt: TGCGCCAGCAGCCCACTACAGGGAGATACGCAGTATTTT

v_gene: TRBV12-3/TRBV12-4
abundance: many
d_gene: -
j_gene: TRBJ1-1
CDR3aa: CASRPQLMNTEAFF
CDR3nt: TGTGCCAGCAGACCCCAGCTTATGAACACTGAAGCTTTCTTT

v_gene: TRBV20-1
abundance: -
d_gene: TRBD1
j_gene: TRBJ1-2
CDR3aa: CSAAPGTGYGYTF
CDR3nt: TGCAGTGCTGCCCCCGGGACAGGGTATGGCTACACCTTC

v_gene: TRBV10-3
abundance: many
d_gene: TRBD1
j_gene: TRBJ2-2
CDR3aa: CAISRDRETGELFF
CDR3nt: TGTGCCATCAGCCGGGACAGAGAGACCGGGGAGCTGTTTTTT

v_gene: TRBV9
abundance: many
d_gene: -
j_gene: TRBJ1-2
CDR3aa: CASSVEGVRGYTF
CDR3nt: TGTGCCAGCAGCGTAGAAGGGGTACGGGGCTACACCTTC

v_gene: TRBV29-1
abundance: -
d_gene: -
j_gene: TRBJ2-1
CDR3aa: CSVGSRNNEQFF
CDR3nt: TGCAGCGTTGGTAGCAGAAACAATGAGCAGTTCTTC

v_gene: TRBV7-2
abundance: -
d_gene: -
j_gene: TRBJ1-5
CDR3aa: CASSLGLGVRQPQHF
CDR3nt: TGTGCCAGCAGCTTGGGGCTGGGTGTACGGCAGCCCCAGCATTTT

v_gene: TRBV20-1
abundance: -
d_gene: -
j_gene: TRBJ2-7
CDR3aa: CSASDRSLFYEQYF
CDR3nt: TGCAGTGCTTCAGACAGGTCCCTTTTTTACGAGCAGTACTTC